This passage covers 29 T cell receptor beta chains from one sample sequenced in a study of OX40 agonist ivuxolimab in advanced cancers. Data came from immunoSEQ multiplex PCR; TCRdb stores just in-frame clones and leaves some out. The sample lists some 130,000 clones; 90% were seen once. The sequencing used CD4+ or CD8+ T cells sorted from blood, collected in a trial of the OX40 agonist ivuxolimab. These receptors were taken from an adult with an advanced solid tumor such as melanoma, head and neck, liver or kidney cancer.

The V gene is TRBV28, the J gene TRBJ1-6; D is unresolved. This CDR3 contains 17 residues. The germline V and J ends were trimmed by 6 bases and 0 bases, with 15 bases remaining between them. Looked up from germline, CDR1 is MDHEN and CDR2 is SYDVKM. CDR3 protein: CASSPIPQSSYNSPLHF. CDR3 nucleotides: TGTGCCAGCAGCCCAATTCCACAGAGCTCCTATAATTCACCCCTCCACTTT.

The chain combines TRBV11-1 with TRBJ2-1, with D uncertain. Germline lookup yields CDR1 SGHAT and CDR2 FQDESV (reference sequence). This CDR3 comprises 15 residues. The V end was cut by 2 bases, the J end by 2 bases, with 10 bases between. The DNA for the CDR3 is TGTGCCAGCAGCTTAAATCCAGGAGCCTACAATGAGCAGTTCTTC. Amino acid sequence: CASSLNPGAYNEQFF. Looking up the rest from reference TRBV11-1 and TRBJ2-1 gives the full variable domain: EAEVAQSPRYKITEKSQAVAFWCDPISGHATLYWYRQILGQGPELLVQFQDESVVDDSQLPKDRFSAERLKGVDSTLKIQPAELGDSAMYLCASSLNPGAYNEQFFGPGTRLTVL.

As for this clone: Other DNA sequences within the sample encode an identical CDR3. V and J are TRBV9 and TRBJ2-3; 14 bases match TRBD2. J was trimmed by 1 base and V by 1 base; bases with no gene match: 5. This CDR3 contains 18 residues. The V gene's germline CDR1 is SGDLS and CDR2 YYNGEE. The CDR3 is CASSVNPGLAGGTDTQYF. The CDR3 DNA reads TGTGCCAGCAGCGTAAACCCGGGACTAGCGGGAGGCACAGATACGCAGTATTTT.

The chain joins TRBV5-1 to TRBJ2-2, with a tentative D call TRBD2 (6 bases). V was trimmed by 3 bases and J by 8 bases, leaving 11 bases between them. Germline values: CDR1 SGHRS, CDR2 YFSETQ. This CDR3 is 13 amino acids long. CDR3 residues: CASSSSGGGELFF. As DNA, the CDR3 is TGCGCCAGCAGCTCGAGCGGAGGGGGGGAGCTGTTTTTT.

The chain has TRBV6-5 and TRBJ2-3; possible D gene TRBD2, 6 bases. Trimming stripped 0 bases from V and 2 bases from J, with 9 bases between. This CDR3 contains 15 residues. Germline CDR1 is MNHEY and CDR2 is SVGAGI. CDR3: CASSYSGRNTDTQYF. For the CDR3, the DNA is TGTGCCAGCAGTTACTCAGGGAGGAACACAGATACGCAGTATTTT.

The CDR3: CASSLVLSYRGLRSEAFF. CDR3 nucleotides: TGTGCCAGCAGCTTAGTTCTTTCGTACAGGGGGCTACGATCTGAAGCTTTCTTT. The chain is built from TRBV11-2 and TRBJ1-1, with 9 bases lining up with TRBD1. CDR1 and CDR2 (germline): SGHAT, FQNNGV. CDR3 length: 18 amino acids. V gave up 1 base and J gave up 6 bases; unmatched junction bases: 15.

The chain joins TRBV7-2 to TRBJ1-2; possible D gene TRBD1, 5 bases. The CDR3 is made up of 15 amino acids. Germline V gene sequence: CDR1 SGHTA, CDR2 FQGNSA. Trimming took off 5 bases at V and 3 bases at J, with 16 bases between the two ends. The CDR3 coding sequence is TGTGCCAGCAGCGTACTGGGGGGGGAGTACTATGGCTACACCTTC. It is translated as CASSVLGGEYYGYTF. Variable domain in full (rest from reference TRBV7-2 and TRBJ1-2): GAGVSQSPSNKVTEKGKDVELRCDPISGHTALYWYRQSLGQGLEFLIYFQGNSAPDKSGLPSDRFSAERTGGSVSTLTIQRTQQEDSAVYLCASSVLGGEYYGYTFGSGTRLTVV.

Regarding this clone: At one end, the junction sequence differs from germline, possibly due to a read error. The J gene is TRBJ2-7, the V gene TRBV5-1, with 12 bases identical to TRBD1. Germline-derived CDR1 and CDR2 are SGHRS and YFSETQ. The CDR3 covers 14 residues. The CDR3: CASSSRDRGQERYF. Written as DNA, the CDR3 is TGCGCCAGCAGCTCCCGGGACAGGGGGCAAGAGCGGTACTTC.

The chain employs TRBV9 and TRBJ1-1; maybe TRBD1 (5 bases). This CDR3 is built from 15 residues. Germline V lookup: CDR1 SGDLS, CDR2 YYNGEE. The V end was cut by 0 bases, the J end by 3 bases, with 12 bases between. In DNA form, the CDR3 reads TGTGCCAGCAGCGTAGGGTTCGGGGGAGACACTGAAGCTTTCTTT. Protein product: CASSVGFGGDTEAFF.

The V and J genes are TRBV19 and TRBJ1-4; TRBD1 might be the D (5 bases). The V and J ends lost 9 bases and 5 bases respectively, with 13 bases between them. This CDR3 has 13 amino acids. The germline V gene has CDR1 LNHDA and CDR2 SQIVND (reference sequence). CDR3 DNA sequence: TGTGCCAGCTCCGGGACTGTGAATGAAAAACTGTTTTTT. This codes for CASSGTVNEKLFF.

J is TRBJ2-1 and V is TRBV21-1; TRBD2, the D gene given by the table, was not confirmed from the DNA. TRBV21-1 has pseudogene status. CDR3 size: 16 residues. This CDR3 is CASSKKPPSSYNEQFF. The CDR3 DNA sequence: TGTGCCAGCAGCAAGAAACCACCGAGCTCCTACAATGAGCAGTTCTTC.

The chain couples TRBV12-5 to TRBJ1-5, with D tentatively TRBD1 (5 bases). CDR3 size: 13 residues. V was clipped by 1 base and J by 4 bases, with 5 bases between them. Germline-derived CDR1 and CDR2 are LGHNT and FRNRAP. The CDR3 spells CASGLEGNQPQHF. CDR3 nucleotides: TGTGCTAGTGGTTTGGAGGGGAATCAGCCCCAGCATTTT.

The chain carries TRBV27 and TRBJ1-2, with D uncertain. The CDR3 is 14 amino acids. Trimming stripped 0 bases from V and 2 bases from J, with 7 bases between. The germline V gene encodes CDR1 MNHEY and CDR2 SMNVEV (reference sequence). DNA of the CDR3: TGTGCCAGCAGTTTATCCTCACAAAACTATGGCTACACCTTC. Translating gives CASSLSSQNYGYTF.

The chain uses TRBV4-1 and TRBJ2-1; 11 bases agree with TRBD2. Trimming at V came to 3 bases and at J to 5 bases, leaving 12 bases not matched to a gene. This CDR3 is 18 amino acids long. Germline lookup yields CDR1 MGHRA and CDR2 YSYEKL. The chain's CDR3 is CASSQQPPGLAVDNEQFF. The DNA of the CDR3 is TGCGCCAGCAGCCAGCAACCCCCGGGACTAGCGGTTGACAATGAGCAGTTCTTC.

J is TRBJ1-2 and V is TRBV6-6; TRBD1 might be the D (6 bases). V lost 6 bases to trimming and J lost 7 bases, with 18 bases between them. This CDR3 has 14 residues. The germline V gene encodes CDR1 MNHNY and CDR2 SVGAGI (reference sequence). The CDR3 spells CASRPLQGVTGYTF. The CDR3 coding sequence is TGTGCCAGCAGACCGCTACAGGGTGTCACTGGCTACACCTTC.

V usage is TRBV12-5 and J usage is TRBJ2-1; the D gene is possibly TRBD2 (6 bases). CDR3 length equals 13 residues. Germline CDR1 LGHNT, CDR2 FRNRAP. V was clipped by 6 bases and J by 9 bases, with 15 bases between them. CDR3 coding DNA: TGTGCTAGTGGGACGACTAGGCTCCGTGAGCAGTTCTTC. Protein: CASGTTRLREQFF.

The chain joins TRBV5-4 to TRBJ2-1, with 12 positions matching TRBD2. The V segment lost 4 bases and the J segment 8 bases; nucleotides outside the gene matches: 7. The CDR3 totals 15 residues. CDR1 is SGHNT, CDR2 YYREEE, per germline (reference sequence). CDR3 in amino acids: CASSMPGLAGDEQFF. In DNA form, the CDR3 reads TGTGCCAGCAGCATGCCGGGACTAGCGGGCGATGAGCAGTTCTTC.

The chain has TRBV2 and TRBJ1-4; 7 bases line up with TRBD1. The ends lost 4 bases at V and 5 bases at J; junction bases unmatched: 7. Germline assignment: CDR1 SNHLY and CDR2 FYNNEI. This CDR3 comprises 15 residues. CDR3 sequence (DNA): TGTGCCAGCAGTGCCCGACAGGGTGCGAATGAAAAACTGTTTTTT. The encoded protein is CASSARQGANEKLFF.

The table lists this clone with a count of one. The chain links TRBV28 to TRBJ2-3; 11 bases match TRBD2. CDR1 and CDR2 from the germline V gene are MDHEN and SYDVKM. The CDR3 contains 14 residues. The V and J ends lost 7 bases and 5 bases, in that order; junction bases with no gene match: 5. The CDR3: CASTSSGRRDTQYF. Here the CDR3 DNA reads TGTGCCAGCACCTCTAGCGGGAGGAGAGATACGCAGTATTTT. The variable domain in full, completed from reference TRBV28 and TRBJ2-3, reads DVKVTQSSRYLVKRTGEKVFLECVQDMDHENMFWYRQDPGLGLRLIYFSYDVKMKEKGDIPEGYSVSREKKERFSLILESASTNQTSMYLCASTSSGRRDTQYFGPGTRLTVL.

This sequence joins TRBV2 and TRBJ1-5, with 8 positions matching TRBD1. Germline CDR1 reads SNHLY; CDR2 reads FYNNEI. The V gene end was trimmed by 5 bases and the J gene end by 7 bases; junction bases not matched to a gene: 4. This CDR3 region has 13 residues. As DNA, the CDR3 is TGTGCCAGCAGTTCGGACAGGGAACAGCCCCAGCATTTT. Protein: CASSSDREQPQHF.

Only a few counts were recorded for this clone. The V call is TRBV9, the J call TRBJ2-4; D is uncertain. Germline V gene data show CDR1 as SGDLS and CDR2 as YYNGEE. V was trimmed by 0 bases and J by 2 bases, leaving 3 bases between them. The CDR3 contains 13 residues. In DNA, the CDR3 is TGTGCCAGCAGCGTAGACCCCAAAAACATTCAGTACTTC. Protein: CASSVDPKNIQYF.

The genes are TRBV2 and TRBJ2-3; D ambiguous. The CDR3 is 8 residues long. V was pared by 5 bases and J by 10 bases, with 1 base between. Germline V gene data show CDR1 as SNHLY and CDR2 as FYNNEI. The DNA of the CDR3 is TGTGCCAGCAGTCCGCAGTATTTT. This gives the protein CASSPQYF.

The chain links TRBV5-1 to TRBJ1-1, with 11 bases aligning to TRBD1. There are 18 residues in the CDR3. Germline V gives CDR1 SGHRS, CDR2 YFSETQ. V shed 4 bases, J shed 1 base, and the junction held 12 bases outside the gene matches. CDR3 nucleotide sequence: TGCGCCAGCAGCCTCAGGACAGGGGGCCAGGGAAGGAACACTGAAGCTTTCTTT. Amino acids: CASSLRTGGQGRNTEAFF.

This chain joins TRBV28 and TRBJ1-2, with TRBD1 matching over 8 bases. Germline trimming cut 3 bases from V and 4 bases from J; bases unmatched to any gene: 4. Germline-derived CDR1 and CDR2 are MDHEN and SYDVKM. The CDR3 consists of 14 residues. The CDR3 region is CASSLGTGSYGYTF. In DNA form, the CDR3 reads TGTGCCAGCAGTTTGGGGACAGGCAGCTATGGCTACACCTTC.

The rearrangement uses TRBV6-6 and TRBJ2-1, with D possibly being TRBD2 (6 bases). The CDR3 totals 15 residues. Trimming cost V 6 bases and J 2 bases, with 14 bases left between them. CDR1 and CDR2 (germline): MNHNY, SVGAGI (reference sequence). The CDR3 nucleotides are TGTGCCAGCAGCCTGGACTACCCGACCTACAATGAGCAGTTCTTC. Residues: CASSLDYPTYNEQFF.

The chain combines TRBV5-5 with TRBJ2-3; D is undetermined. The CDR3 spans 15 residues. The germline V gene has CDR1 SGHKS and CDR2 YYEKEE (reference sequence). Trimming removed 4 bases from V and 0 bases from J, with 12 bases in between. CDR3 region: CASSQAPTSTDTQYF. The CDR3 DNA is TGTGCCAGCAGCCAAGCGCCAACCAGCACAGATACGCAGTATTTT. Full variable domain (remainder filled in from reference TRBV5-5 and TRBJ2-3): DAGVTQSPTHLIKTRGQQVTLRCSPISGHKSVSWYQQVLGQGPQFIFQYYEKEERGRGNFPDRFSARQFPNYSSELNVNALLLGDSALYLCASSQAPTSTDTQYFGPGTRLTVL.

The rearrangement links TRBV5-1 to TRBJ2-6; D not resolved. V was cut by 4 bases and J by 0 bases, with 8 bases left in between. This CDR3 is 15 amino acids long. Germline lookup yields CDR1 SGHRS and CDR2 YFSETQ. The CDR3 sequence: CASSPDRSGANVLTF. The CDR3 DNA reads TGCGCCAGCAGCCCGGACCGCTCTGGGGCCAACGTCCTGACTTTC. Full variable domain (outside the CDR3, taken from reference TRBV5-1 and TRBJ2-6): KAGVTQTPRYLIKTRGQQVTLSCSPISGHRSVSWYQQTPGQGLQFLFEYFSETQRNKGNFPGRFSGRQFSNSRSEMNVSTLELGDSALYLCASSPDRSGANVLTFGAGSRLTVL.

This chain links TRBV5-1 with TRBJ2-5, with 12 bases aligning to TRBD2. The length of the CDR3 is 19 residues. V shed 0 bases and J 0 bases; nucleotides not matched to a gene: 9. The germline V gene has CDR1 SGHRS and CDR2 YFSETQ. The CDR3 sequence: CASSLVGLAGTLYQETQYF. The CDR3 nucleotides are TGCGCCAGCAGCTTGGTTGGACTAGCGGGAACCTTGTACCAAGAGACCCAGTACTTC.

This clone has only a few counts. The chain has TRBV9 and TRBJ1-1; D is unresolved. Germline V gene lookup returns CDR1 SGDLS and CDR2 YYNGEE. This CDR3 spans 13 amino acids. V lost 5 bases, J lost 3 bases, and 11 bases lay in between. CDR3 protein: CASSISTYTEAFF. The DNA of the CDR3 is TGTGCCAGCAGTATTTCCACGTACACTGAAGCTTTCTTT.